This TCR beta chain was sequenced for a study of cytomegalovirus exposure and HLA in healthy donors. Study-level information: The 550 to 800 first-cohort repertoires and the 130 or so validation repertoires shared the same platform, a later analysis reported.

The ends lost 7 bases at V and 7 bases at J; junction bases unmatched: 10. This CDR3 contains 14 residues. Germline-derived CDR1 and CDR2 are SGHTA and FQGTGA. To note about this clone: The antigen is not known.

Whole-study results and caveats: TCR beta chains numbering about 160 were designated cytomegalovirus-associated. It was reported that the classifier diagnosed cytomegalovirus status with high specificity and sensitivity in both the original and validation cohorts.

The repertoire was sequenced with immunoSEQ multiplex PCR; TCRdb's copy has only in-frame clones and lacks some. The data contain fewer than 250,000 clones, more than 75% of them singletons. It was the roughly 130-subject validation cohort, separate from the roughly 700-subject first cohort, to which the donors belonged. The material sequenced was PBMCs. This receptor was identified in a woman between 18 and 29 years old in good health and CMV-seropositive. The J gene is TRBJ2-1, the V gene TRBV7-3; 7 bases are shared with TRBD2. CDR3 residues: CASTGGTPINEQFF. CDR3 in DNA: TGTGCCAGCACCGGGGGGACTCCAATTAATGAGCAGTTCTTC.